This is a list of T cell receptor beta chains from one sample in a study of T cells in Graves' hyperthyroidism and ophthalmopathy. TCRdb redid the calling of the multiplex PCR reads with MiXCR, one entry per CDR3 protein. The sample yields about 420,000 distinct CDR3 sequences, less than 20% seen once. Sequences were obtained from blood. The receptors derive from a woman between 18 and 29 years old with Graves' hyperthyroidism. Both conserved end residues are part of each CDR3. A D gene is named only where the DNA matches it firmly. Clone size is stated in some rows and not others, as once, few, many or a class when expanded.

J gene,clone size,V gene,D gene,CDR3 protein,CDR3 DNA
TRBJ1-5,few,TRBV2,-,CASARTVLSNQPQHF,TGTGCCAGCGCACGGACAGTCCTTAGCAATCAGCCCCAGCATTTT
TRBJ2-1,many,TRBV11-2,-,CASSPSSWSSYNEQFF,TGTGCCAGCAGCCCCTCAAGCTGGAGCTCCTACAATGAGCAGTTCTTC
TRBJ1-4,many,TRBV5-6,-,CASSLAGANEKLFF,TGTGCCAGCAGCTTGGCAGGGGCCAATGAAAAACTGTTTTTT
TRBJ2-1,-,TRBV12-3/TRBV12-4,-,CASSYSEGEQFF,TGTGCCAGCAGCTACAGCGAGGGTGAGCAGTTCTTC
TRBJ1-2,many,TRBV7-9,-,CASSLDLSHNYGYTF,TGTGCCAGCAGCTTAGACCTCAGCCATAACTATGGCTACACCTTC
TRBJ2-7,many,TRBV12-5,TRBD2,CASGLVRSGGLAEDEQYF,TGTGCTAGTGGTTTGGTACGTAGCGGGGGACTGGCGGAGGACGAGCAGTACTTC
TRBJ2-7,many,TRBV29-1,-,CSGLGYQGSGEQYF,TGCAGCGGCCTTGGGTACCAGGGCAGTGGCGAGCAGTACTTC
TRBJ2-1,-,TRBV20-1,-,CSAWTDYNEQFF,TGCAGTGCCTGGACAGATTACAATGAGCAGTTCTTC
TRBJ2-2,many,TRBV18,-,CASSRTVNTGELFF,TGTGCCAGCTCGCGGACAGTGAACACCGGGGAGCTGTTTTTT
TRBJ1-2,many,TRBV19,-,CASRRDYGYGYTF,TGTGCCAGTAGAAGGGACTATGGCTATGGCTACACCTTC
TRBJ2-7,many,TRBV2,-,CASSFDTRGEQYF,TGTGCCAGCAGTTTCGACACGAGAGGCGAGCAGTACTTC
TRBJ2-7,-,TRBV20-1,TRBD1,CSAGQGASEQYF,TGCAGTGCGGGACAGGGGGCATCCGAGCAGTACTTC
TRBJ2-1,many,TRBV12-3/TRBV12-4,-,CASSSFLGGLSYNEQFF,TGTGCCAGCAGTTCGTTCTTGGGCGGGCTTTCCTACAATGAGCAGTTCTTC
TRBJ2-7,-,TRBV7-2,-,CASSLATAFRDEQYF,TGTGCCAGCAGCTTAGCCACAGCATTTCGGGACGAGCAGTACTTC
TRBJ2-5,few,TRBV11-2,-,CASRRRGRTGGEIETQYF,TGTGCCTCCAGGAGGAGGGGCCGAACGGGGGGCGAAATCGAGACCCAGTACTTC
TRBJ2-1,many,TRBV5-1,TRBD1,CASSLDRAYEQFF,TGCGCCAGCAGCCTCGACAGGGCCTATGAGCAGTTCTTC
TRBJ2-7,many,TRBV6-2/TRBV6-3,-,CASSYPTGPIAYEQYF,TGTGCCAGCAGTTACCCGACAGGACCCATAGCCTACGAGCAGTACTTC
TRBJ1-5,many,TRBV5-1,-,CASSPTGYSNQPQHF,TGCGCCAGCAGCCCCACAGGGTATAGCAATCAGCCCCAGCATTTT
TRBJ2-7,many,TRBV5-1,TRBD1,CASSHYPDRGSYEQYF,TGCGCCAGCAGCCACTACCCAGACAGGGGAAGCTACGAGCAGTACTTC
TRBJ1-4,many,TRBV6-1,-,CASSSPGPTRKLFF,TGTGCCAGCAGTTCTCCGGGACCAACGCGAAAACTGTTTTTT
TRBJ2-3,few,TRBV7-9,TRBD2,CASSSPGTNGATDTQYF,TGTGCCAGCAGTTCCCCCGGGACTAACGGGGCCACAGATACGCAGTATTTT
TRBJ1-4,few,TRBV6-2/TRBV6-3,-,CASSYQAHEKLFF,TGTGCCAGCAGTTACCAGGCCCATGAAAAACTGTTTTTT
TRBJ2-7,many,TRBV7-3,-,CASSSEGLPGGEQYF,TGTGCCAGCAGCTCAGAGGGACTGCCCGGAGGAGAGCAGTACTTC